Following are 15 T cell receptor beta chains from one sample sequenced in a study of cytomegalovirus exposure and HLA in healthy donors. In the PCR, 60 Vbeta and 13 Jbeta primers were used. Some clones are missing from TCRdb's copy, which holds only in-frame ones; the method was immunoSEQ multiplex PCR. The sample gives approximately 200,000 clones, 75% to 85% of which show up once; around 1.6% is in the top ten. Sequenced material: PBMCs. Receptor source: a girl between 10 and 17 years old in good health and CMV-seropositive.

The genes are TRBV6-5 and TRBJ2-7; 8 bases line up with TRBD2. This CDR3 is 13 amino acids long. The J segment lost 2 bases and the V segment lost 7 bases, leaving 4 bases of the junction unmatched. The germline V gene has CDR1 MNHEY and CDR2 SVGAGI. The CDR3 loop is CASKSGGAYEQYF. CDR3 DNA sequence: TGTGCCAGCAAATCGGGAGGGGCCTACGAGCAGTACTTC.

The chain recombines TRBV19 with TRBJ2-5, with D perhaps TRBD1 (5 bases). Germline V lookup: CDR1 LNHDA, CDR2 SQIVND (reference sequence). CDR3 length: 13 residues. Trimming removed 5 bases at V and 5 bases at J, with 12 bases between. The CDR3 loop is CASSPDSLETQYF. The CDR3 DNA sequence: TGTGCCAGTAGTCCCGACAGCTTGGAGACCCAGTACTTC.

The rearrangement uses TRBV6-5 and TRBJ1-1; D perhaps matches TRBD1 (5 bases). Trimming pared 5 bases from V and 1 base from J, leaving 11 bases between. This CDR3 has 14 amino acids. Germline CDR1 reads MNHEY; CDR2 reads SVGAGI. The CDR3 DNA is TGTGCCAGCAGTCGGTCAGGGAAGAACACTGAAGCTTTCTTT. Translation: CASSRSGKNTEAFF.

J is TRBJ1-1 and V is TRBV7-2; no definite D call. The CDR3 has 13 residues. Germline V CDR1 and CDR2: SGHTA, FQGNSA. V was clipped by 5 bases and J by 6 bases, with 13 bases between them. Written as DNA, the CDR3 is TGTGCCAGCAGCCCGCGACAAGCCTCTGAAGCTTTCTTT. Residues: CASSPRQASEAFF.

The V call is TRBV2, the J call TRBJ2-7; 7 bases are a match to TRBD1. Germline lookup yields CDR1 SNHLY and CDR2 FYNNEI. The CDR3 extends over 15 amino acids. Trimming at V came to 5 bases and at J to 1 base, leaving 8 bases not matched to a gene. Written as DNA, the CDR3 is TGTGCCAGCAGTAGAGGACAGGTAATTTCCTACGAGCAGTACTTC. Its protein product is CASSRGQVISYEQYF.

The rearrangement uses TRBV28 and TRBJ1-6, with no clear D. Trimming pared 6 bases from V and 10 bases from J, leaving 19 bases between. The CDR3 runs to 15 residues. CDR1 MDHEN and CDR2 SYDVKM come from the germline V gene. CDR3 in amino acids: CASRASLAESSPLHF. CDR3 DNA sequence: TGTGCCAGCAGGGCCTCATTGGCGGAATCCTCACCCCTCCACTTT. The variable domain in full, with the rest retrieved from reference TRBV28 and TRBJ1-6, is DVKVTQSSRYLVKRTGEKVFLECVQDMDHENMFWYRQDPGLGLRLIYFSYDVKMKEKGDIPEGYSVSREKKERFSLILESASTNQTSMYLCASRASLAESSPLHFGNGTRLTVT.

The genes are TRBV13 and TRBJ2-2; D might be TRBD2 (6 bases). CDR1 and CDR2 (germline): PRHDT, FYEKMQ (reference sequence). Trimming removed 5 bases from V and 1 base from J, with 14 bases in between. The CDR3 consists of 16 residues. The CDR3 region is CASSTGGGKNTGELFF. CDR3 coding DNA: TGTGCCAGCAGCACCGGTGGGGGGAAGAACACCGGGGAGCTGTTTTTT.

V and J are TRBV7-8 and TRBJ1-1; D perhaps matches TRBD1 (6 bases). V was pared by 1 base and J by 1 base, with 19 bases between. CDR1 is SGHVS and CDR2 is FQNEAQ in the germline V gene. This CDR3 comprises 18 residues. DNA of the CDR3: TGTGCCAGCAGCTTAGTTGGACAGAGAAAACCACCGAACACTGAAGCTTTCTTT. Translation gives CASSLVGQRKPPNTEAFF.

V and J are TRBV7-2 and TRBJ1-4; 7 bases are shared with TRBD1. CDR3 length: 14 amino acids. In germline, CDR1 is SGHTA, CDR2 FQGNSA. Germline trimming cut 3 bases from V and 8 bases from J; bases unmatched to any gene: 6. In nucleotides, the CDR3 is TGTGCCAGCAGCTTCCGTCAGGGGGGCGAAAAACTGTTTTTT. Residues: CASSFRQGGEKLFF.

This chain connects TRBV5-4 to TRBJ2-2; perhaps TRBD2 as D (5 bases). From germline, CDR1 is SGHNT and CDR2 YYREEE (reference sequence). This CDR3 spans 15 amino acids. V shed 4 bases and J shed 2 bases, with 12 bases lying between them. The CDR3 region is CASSGPRGNTGELFF. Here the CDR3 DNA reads TGTGCCAGCAGCGGGCCCCGGGGAAACACCGGGGAGCTGTTTTTT.

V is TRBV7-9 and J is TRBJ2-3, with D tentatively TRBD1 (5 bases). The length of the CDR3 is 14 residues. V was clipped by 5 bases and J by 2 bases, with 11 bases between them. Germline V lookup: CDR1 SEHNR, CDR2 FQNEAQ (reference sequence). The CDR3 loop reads CASSQGSDTDTQYF. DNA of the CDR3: TGTGCCAGCAGCCAGGGTTCGGACACAGATACGCAGTATTTT. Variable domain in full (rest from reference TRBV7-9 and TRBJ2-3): DTGVSQNPRHKITKRGQNVTFRCDPISEHNRLYWYRQTLGQGPEFLTYFQNEAQLEKSRLLSDRFSAERPKGSFSTLEIQRTEQGDSAMYLCASSQGSDTDTQYFGPGTRLTVL.

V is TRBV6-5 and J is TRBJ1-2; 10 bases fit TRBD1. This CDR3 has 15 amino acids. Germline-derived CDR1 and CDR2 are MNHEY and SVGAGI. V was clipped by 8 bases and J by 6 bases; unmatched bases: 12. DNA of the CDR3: TGTGCCAGCCGGGCTGGAGACAGGGGGCAGCATGGCTACACCTTC. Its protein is CASRAGDRGQHGYTF.

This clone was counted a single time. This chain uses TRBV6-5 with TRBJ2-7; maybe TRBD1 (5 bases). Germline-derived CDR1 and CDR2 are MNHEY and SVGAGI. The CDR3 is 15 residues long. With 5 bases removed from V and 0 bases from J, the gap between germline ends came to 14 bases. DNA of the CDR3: TGTGCCAGCAGTACGGACACCCAGAGCTCCTACGAGCAGTACTTC. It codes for CASSTDTQSSYEQYF.

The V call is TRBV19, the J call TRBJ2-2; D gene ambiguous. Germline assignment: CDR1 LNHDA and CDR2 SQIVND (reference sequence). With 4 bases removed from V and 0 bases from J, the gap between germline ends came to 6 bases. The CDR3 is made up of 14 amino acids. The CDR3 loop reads CASSTRTNTGELFF. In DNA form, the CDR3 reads TGTGCCAGTAGTACGCGGACGAACACCGGGGAGCTGTTTTTT.

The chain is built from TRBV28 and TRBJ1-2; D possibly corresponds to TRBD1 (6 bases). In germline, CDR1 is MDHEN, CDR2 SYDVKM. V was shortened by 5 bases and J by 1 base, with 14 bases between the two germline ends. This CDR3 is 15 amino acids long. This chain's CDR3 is CASSKGRTVNYGYTF. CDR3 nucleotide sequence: TGTGCCAGCAGTAAGGGACGGACAGTTAACTATGGCTACACCTTC.